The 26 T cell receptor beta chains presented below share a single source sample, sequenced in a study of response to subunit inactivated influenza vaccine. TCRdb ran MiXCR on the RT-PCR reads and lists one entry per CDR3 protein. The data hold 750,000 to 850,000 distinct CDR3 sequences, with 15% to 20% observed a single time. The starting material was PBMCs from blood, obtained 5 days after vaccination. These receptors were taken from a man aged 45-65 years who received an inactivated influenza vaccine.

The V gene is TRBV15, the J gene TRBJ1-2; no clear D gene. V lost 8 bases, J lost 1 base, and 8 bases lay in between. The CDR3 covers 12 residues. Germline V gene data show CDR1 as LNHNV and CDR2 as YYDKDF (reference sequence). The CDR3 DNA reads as TGTGCCACCTCCGGGGTTAACTATGGCTACACCTTC. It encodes CATSGVNYGYTF.

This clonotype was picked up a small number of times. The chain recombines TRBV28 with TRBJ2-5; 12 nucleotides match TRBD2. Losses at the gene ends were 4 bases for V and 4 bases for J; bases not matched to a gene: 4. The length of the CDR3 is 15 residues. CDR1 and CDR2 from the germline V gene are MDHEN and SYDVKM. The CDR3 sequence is CASSSRLAGVETQYF. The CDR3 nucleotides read TGTGCCAGCAGTTCAAGACTAGCGGGGGTAGAGACCCAGTACTTC. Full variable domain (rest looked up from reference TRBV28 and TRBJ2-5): DVKVTQSSRYLVKRTGEKVFLECVQDMDHENMFWYRQDPGLGLRLIYFSYDVKMKEKGDIPEGYSVSREKKERFSLILESASTNQTSMYLCASSSRLAGVETQYFGPGTRLLVL.

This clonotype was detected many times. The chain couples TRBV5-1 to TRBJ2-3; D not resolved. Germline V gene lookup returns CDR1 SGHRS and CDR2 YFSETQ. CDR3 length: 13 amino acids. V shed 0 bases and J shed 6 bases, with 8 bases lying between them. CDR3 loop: CASSLGRRDTQYF. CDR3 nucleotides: TGCGCCAGCAGCTTGGGCCGGCGGGATACGCAGTATTTT.

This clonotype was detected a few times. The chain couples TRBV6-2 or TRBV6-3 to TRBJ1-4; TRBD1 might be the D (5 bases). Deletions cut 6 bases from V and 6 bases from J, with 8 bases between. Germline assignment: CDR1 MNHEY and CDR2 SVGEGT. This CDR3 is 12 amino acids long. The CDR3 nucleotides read TGTGCCAGCAGCAGGGAGGATGAAAAACTGTTTTTT. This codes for CASSREDEKLFF.

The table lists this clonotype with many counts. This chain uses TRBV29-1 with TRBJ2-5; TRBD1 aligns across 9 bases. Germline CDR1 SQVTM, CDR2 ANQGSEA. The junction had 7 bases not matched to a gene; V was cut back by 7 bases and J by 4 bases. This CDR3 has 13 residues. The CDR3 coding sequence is TGCAGCGCAGTGGACAGGGGCCCAGAGACCCAGTACTTC. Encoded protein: CSAVDRGPETQYF.

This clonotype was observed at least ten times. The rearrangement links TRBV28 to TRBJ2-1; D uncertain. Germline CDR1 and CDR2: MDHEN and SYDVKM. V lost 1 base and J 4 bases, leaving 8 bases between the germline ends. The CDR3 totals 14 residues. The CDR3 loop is CASSLYGGYNEQFF. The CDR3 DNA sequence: TGTGCCAGCAGTTTATACGGCGGTTACAATGAGCAGTTCTTC.

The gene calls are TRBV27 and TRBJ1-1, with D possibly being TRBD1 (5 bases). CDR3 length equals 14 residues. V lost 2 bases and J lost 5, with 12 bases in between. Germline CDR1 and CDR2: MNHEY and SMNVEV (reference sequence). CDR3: CASSLRGLGTEAFF. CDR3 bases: TGTGCCAGCAGTTTACGGGGCCTTGGGACTGAAGCTTTCTTT.

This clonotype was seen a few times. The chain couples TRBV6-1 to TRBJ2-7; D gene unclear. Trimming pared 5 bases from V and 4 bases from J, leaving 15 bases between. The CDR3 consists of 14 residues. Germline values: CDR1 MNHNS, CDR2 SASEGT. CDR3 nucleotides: TGTGCCAGCAGTACGGACGGAGCCCCATACGAGCAGTACTTC. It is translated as CASSTDGAPYEQYF.

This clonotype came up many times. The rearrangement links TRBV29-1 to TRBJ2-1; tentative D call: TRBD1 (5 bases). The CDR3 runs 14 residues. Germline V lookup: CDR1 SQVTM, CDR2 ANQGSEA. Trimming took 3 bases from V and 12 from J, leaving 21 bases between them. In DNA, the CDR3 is TGCAGCGTTGAGGGGTTGACAGACCCTAGGGGGCAGTTCTTC. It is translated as CSVEGLTDPRGQFF.

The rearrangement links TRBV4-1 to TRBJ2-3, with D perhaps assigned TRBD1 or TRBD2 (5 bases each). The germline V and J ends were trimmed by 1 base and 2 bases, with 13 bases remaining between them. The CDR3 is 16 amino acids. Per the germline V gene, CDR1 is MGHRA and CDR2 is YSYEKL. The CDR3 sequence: CASSQGNPGPTDTQYF. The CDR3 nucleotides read TGCGCCAGCAGCCAAGGGAACCCGGGACCCACAGATACGCAGTATTTT.

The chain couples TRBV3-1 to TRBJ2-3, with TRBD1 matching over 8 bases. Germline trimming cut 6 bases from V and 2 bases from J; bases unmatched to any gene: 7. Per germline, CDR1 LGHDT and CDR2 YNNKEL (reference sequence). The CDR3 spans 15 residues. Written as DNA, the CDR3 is TGTGCCAGCAGAGAACGGGGACAGGCCACAGATACGCAGTATTTT. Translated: CASRERGQATDTQYF.

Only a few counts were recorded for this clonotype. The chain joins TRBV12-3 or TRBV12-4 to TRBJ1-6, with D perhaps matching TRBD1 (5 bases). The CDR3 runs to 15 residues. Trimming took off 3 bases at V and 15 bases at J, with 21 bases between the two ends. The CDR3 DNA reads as TGTGCCAGCAGTTTCATAGCGCGTCGGGGACCACTCCTCCACTTT. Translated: CASSFIARRGPLLHF.

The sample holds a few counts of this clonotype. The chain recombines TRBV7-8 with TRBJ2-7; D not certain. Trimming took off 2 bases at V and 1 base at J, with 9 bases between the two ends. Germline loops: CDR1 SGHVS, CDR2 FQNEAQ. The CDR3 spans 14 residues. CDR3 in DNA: TGTGCCAGCAGCTTACTGCGTTATTCCTACGAGCAGTACTTC. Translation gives CASSLLRYSYEQYF.

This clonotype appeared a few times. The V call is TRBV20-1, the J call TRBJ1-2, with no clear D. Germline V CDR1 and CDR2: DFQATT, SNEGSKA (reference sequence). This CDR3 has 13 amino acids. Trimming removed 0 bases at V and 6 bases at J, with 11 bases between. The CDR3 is CSARDALLDGYTF. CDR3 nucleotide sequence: TGCAGTGCTAGAGATGCCCTCTTGGATGGCTACACCTTC.

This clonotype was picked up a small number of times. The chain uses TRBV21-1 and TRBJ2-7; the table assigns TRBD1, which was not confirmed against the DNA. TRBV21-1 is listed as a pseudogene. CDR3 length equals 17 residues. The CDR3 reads CASSKEARGMYSYEQYF. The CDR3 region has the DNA TGTGCCAGCAGCAAAGAAGCGAGGGGGATGTACTCCTACGAGCAGTACTTC.

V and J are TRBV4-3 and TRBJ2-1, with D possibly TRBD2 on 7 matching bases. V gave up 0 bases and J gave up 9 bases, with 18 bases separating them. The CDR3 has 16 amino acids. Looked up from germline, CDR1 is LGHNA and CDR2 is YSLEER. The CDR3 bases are TGCGCCAGCAGCCAAGAACTCGGGCGGGGGCGCGGTGAGCAGTTCTTC. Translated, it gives CASSQELGRGRGEQFF.

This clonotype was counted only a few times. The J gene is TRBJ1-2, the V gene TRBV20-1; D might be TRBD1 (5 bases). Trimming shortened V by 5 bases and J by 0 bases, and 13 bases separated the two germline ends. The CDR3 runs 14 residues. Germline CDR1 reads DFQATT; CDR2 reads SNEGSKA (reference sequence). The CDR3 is CSAPGTGTNYGYTF. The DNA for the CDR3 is TGCAGTGCTCCCGGGACTGGGACTAACTATGGCTACACCTTC.

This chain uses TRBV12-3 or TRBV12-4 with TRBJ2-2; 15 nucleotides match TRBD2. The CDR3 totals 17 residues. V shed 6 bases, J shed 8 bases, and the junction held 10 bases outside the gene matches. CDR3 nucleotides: TGTGCCAGCAGCCCCTCCGGACTAGCGGGAGGGTGGGGGGAGCTGTTTTTT. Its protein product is CASSPSGLAGGWGELFF.

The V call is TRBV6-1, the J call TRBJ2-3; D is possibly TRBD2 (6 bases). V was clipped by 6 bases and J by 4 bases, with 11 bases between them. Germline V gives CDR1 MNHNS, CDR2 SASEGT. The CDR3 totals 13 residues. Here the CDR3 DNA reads TGTGCCAGCAGCAAGGACTACGCAGATACGCAGTATTTT. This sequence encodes CASSKDYADTQYF.

The CDR3 here is CASRNDQGNNSPLHF. CDR3 DNA sequence: TGTGCCAGCCGGAACGACCAGGGCAATAATTCACCCCTCCACTTT. J is TRBJ1-6 and V is TRBV6-2 or TRBV6-3; weak D call: TRBD1 (5 bases). The germline gives CDR1 MNHEY, CDR2 SVGEGT. The CDR3 is made up of 15 amino acids. V lost 8 bases to trimming and J lost 5 bases, with 16 bases between them.

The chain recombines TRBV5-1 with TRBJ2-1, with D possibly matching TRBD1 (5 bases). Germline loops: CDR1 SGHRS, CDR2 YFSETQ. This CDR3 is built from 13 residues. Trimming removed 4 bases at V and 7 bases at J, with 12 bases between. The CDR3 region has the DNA TGCGCCAGCAGCACACCAGGGCGTAATGAGCAGTTCTTC. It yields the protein CASSTPGRNEQFF.

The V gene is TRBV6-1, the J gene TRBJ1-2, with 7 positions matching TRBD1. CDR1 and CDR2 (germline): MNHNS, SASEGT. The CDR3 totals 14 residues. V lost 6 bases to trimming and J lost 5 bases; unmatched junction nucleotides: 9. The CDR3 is CASSRTGGLYGYTF. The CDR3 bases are TGTGCCAGCAGCCGGACAGGAGGACTATATGGCTACACCTTC.

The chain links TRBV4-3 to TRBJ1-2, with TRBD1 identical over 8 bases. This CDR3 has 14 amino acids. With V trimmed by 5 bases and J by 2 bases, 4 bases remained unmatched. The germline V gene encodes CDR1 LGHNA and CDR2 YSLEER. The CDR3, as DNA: TGCGCCAGCAGCAGGGGACAGGAGAACTATGGCTACACCTTC. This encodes CASSRGQENYGYTF.

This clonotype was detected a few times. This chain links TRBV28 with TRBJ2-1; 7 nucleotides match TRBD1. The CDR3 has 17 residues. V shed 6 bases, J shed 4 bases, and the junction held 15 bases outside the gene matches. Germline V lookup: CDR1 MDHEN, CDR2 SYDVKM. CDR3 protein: CASSPYRQGAMYNEQFF. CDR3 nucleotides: TGTGCCAGCAGCCCCTATCGACAGGGAGCTATGTACAATGAGCAGTTCTTC.

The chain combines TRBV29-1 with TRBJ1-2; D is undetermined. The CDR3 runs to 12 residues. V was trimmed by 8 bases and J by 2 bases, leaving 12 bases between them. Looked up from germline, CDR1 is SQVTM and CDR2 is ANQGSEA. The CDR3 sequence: CSIRGGNYGYTF. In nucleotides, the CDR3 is TGCAGCATACGGGGAGGGAACTATGGCTACACCTTC.

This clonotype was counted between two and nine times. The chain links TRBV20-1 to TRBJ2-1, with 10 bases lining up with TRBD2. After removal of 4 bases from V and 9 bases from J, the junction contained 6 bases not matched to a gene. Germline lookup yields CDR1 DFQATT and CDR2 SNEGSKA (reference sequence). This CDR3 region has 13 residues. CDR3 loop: CSAKTSGLREQFF. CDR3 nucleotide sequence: TGCAGTGCTAAGACTAGCGGGTTGCGTGAGCAGTTCTTC.